This T cell receptor (beta chain) was identified in a study of T cell repertoires in cytomegalovirus infection. Study-wide findings and caveats: Carriers of CMV and the relevant HLA type were discriminated by public TCR beta frequency.

There are 14 residues in the CDR3. Trimming removed 2 bases from V and 3 bases from J, with 10 bases in between. Per the germline V gene, CDR1 is SGHDN and CDR2 is FVKESK. TCRdb re-called the reads through MiXCR, storing one row per CDR3 protein. Of over 150,000 distinct CDR3 sequences detected, approximately 18% appear once; the ten largest clones hold almost 25%. This clonotype appeared a few times. What it binds is unknown. The clonotype comes from a human donor in good health (CMV status not recorded). Some clones in this sample may be carry-over from other donors' samples. V is TRBV14 and J is TRBJ1-2; D is unresolved. What was sequenced was CD8+ T cells from PBMCs. Here the CDR3 DNA reads TGTGCCAGCAGCCAACGCTGGTTGGACTATGGCTACACCTTC. Residues: CASSQRWLDYGYTF.